This passage covers 30 T cell receptor beta chains from one sample sequenced in a study of spatial heterogeneity in lung cancer. In TCRdb, the 5' RACE reads were re-called with MiXCR into one record per CDR3 protein. The repertoire has more than 50,000 distinct CDR3 sequences, over 5.5% of them found once; the top ten carry about 2.6%. The time point here: sample taken at primary tumor resection. No cells were sorted before sequencing. The whole RNA sequenced was extracted from tumor, nontumor lung or frozen PBMC. The sample was PBMCs, taken at surgery. The receptor source for this set is a female donor with early-stage non-small cell lung cancer.

This clonotype came up many times. J is TRBJ2-3 and V is TRBV6-1; no definite D call. V was cut by 0 bases and J by 4 bases, with 2 bases left in between. This CDR3 spans 12 amino acids. The germline V gene encodes CDR1 MNHNS and CDR2 SASEGT. This CDR3 reads CASSEAADTQYF. The DNA for the CDR3 is TGTGCCAGCAGTGAAGCGGCAGATACGCAGTATTTT.

This clonotype appeared many times. The chain joins TRBV7-7 to TRBJ2-5; D possibly corresponds to TRBD1 (6 bases). This CDR3 region has 13 residues. Trimming removed 5 bases from V and 5 bases from J, with 12 bases in between. The germline gives CDR1 SSHAT, CDR2 FNYEAQ (reference sequence). CDR3 coding DNA: TGTGCCAGCAGCAAGTGGACAGCGGAGACCCAGTACTTC. It codes for CASSKWTAETQYF.

CDR3 nucleotide sequence: TGCGCCAGCAGCTTGCAGGTAGCGGGCAATGAGCAGTTCTTC. Encoded protein: CASSLQVAGNEQFF. The chain joins TRBV5-1 to TRBJ2-1; 7 bases are a match to TRBD2. The CDR3 length is 14 residues. Trimming cost V 1 base and J 6 bases; bases outside gene matches: 4. From germline, CDR1 is SGHRS and CDR2 YFSETQ.

This clonotype was seen ten or more times. The chain recombines TRBV11-2 with TRBJ2-1; 12 positions match TRBD2. J lost 2 bases, V lost 5 bases, and 1 base had no gene match. The CDR3 contains 15 residues. From germline, CDR1 is SGHAT and CDR2 FQNNGV. The CDR3 sequence is CASSASGGAYNEQFF. For the CDR3, the DNA is TGTGCCAGCAGCGCTAGCGGGGGGGCCTACAATGAGCAGTTCTTC.

At least ten counts were recorded for this clonotype. The chain uses TRBV7-2 and TRBJ2-1; 9 nucleotides match TRBD2. CDR1 and CDR2 from the germline V gene are SGHTA and FQGNSA. The CDR3 length is 16 residues. The trim removed 1 base at V and 4 bases at J, leaving 5 bases unmatched. CDR3 loop: CASSLEVAGVYNEQFF. The CDR3 nucleotides are TGTGCCAGCAGCTTAGAGGTAGCGGGGGTTTACAATGAGCAGTTCTTC.

This clonotype was counted between two and nine times. The V gene is TRBV5-6, the J gene TRBJ2-5; the D is unclear. V was trimmed by 4 bases and J by 3 bases, leaving 13 bases between them. This CDR3 comprises 14 residues. Germline V gene lookup returns CDR1 SGHDT and CDR2 YYEEEE. The CDR3: CASSPGPREETQYF. DNA of the CDR3: TGTGCCAGCAGCCCGGGCCCTAGGGAAGAGACCCAGTACTTC. The full variable domain, with the rest looked up from reference TRBV5-6 and TRBJ2-5, is DAGVTQSPTHLIKTRGQQVTLRCSPKSGHDTVSWYQQALGQGPQFIFQYYEEEERQRGNFPDRFSGHQFPNYSSELNVNALLLGDSALYLCASSPGPREETQYFGPGTRLLVL.

This sequence joins TRBV6-2 or TRBV6-3 and TRBJ2-7; perhaps D is TRBD1 or TRBD2 (5 bases each). V lost 3 bases, J lost 0 bases, and 21 bases lay in between. Germline CDR1 MNHEY, CDR2 SVGEGT. The CDR3 is made up of 18 amino acids. This CDR3 reads CASSYTGPAPWSSYEQYF. Written as DNA, the CDR3 is TGTGCCAGCAGTTATACGGGACCAGCCCCCTGGAGCTCCTACGAGCAGTACTTC.

Many counts were recorded for this clonotype. This sequence joins TRBV7-7 and TRBJ1-1; D not resolved. Trimming left V 2 bases short and J 0 bases short, with 4 bases between. CDR3 length: 13 residues. Per the germline V gene, CDR1 is SSHAT and CDR2 is FNYEAQ (reference sequence). CDR3 loop: CASSLHVNTEAFF. CDR3 DNA: TGTGCCAGCAGCTTACACGTGAACACTGAAGCTTTCTTT.

This clonotype occurred many times. The V and J genes are TRBV3-1 and TRBJ1-4, with D unresolved. V lost 0 bases, J lost 6 bases, and 14 bases lay in between. Germline CDR1 is LGHDT and CDR2 is YNNKEL (reference sequence). There are 16 residues in the CDR3. CDR3 amino acids: CASSQDRGQVHEKLFF. The CDR3 DNA sequence: TGTGCCAGCAGCCAAGATCGAGGCCAGGTGCATGAAAAACTGTTTTTT.

This clonotype was seen repeatedly, ten times or more. The chain combines TRBV2 with TRBJ1-5; perhaps TRBD1 as D (5 bases). The CDR3 length is 14 residues. Germline lookup yields CDR1 SNHLY and CDR2 FYNNEI. Between the trimmed V and J ends, which lost 7 bases and 4 bases, there was a span of 14 bases. CDR3 nucleotide sequence: TGTGCCAGCAAGGACAAGGGCTCGAATCAGCCCCAGCATTTT. Its protein is CASKDKGSNQPQHF. The variable domain in full, completed from reference TRBV2 and TRBJ1-5, reads EPEVTQTPSHQVTQMGQEVILRCVPISNHLYFYWYRQILGQKVEFLVSFYNNEISEKSEIFDDQFSVERPDGSNFTLKIRSTKLEDSAMYFCASKDKGSNQPQHFGDGTRLSIL.

This clonotype was recorded many times. V and J are TRBV28 and TRBJ2-7, with D possibly being TRBD1 (5 bases). Germline V CDR1 and CDR2: MDHEN, SYDVKM. This CDR3 is built from 14 residues. V was cut by 5 bases and J by 2 bases, with 13 bases left in between. The CDR3 region is CASSAPGLAYEQYF. CDR3 in DNA: TGTGCCAGCAGTGCCCCAGGGCTAGCCTACGAGCAGTACTTC.

The V and J genes are TRBV6-1 and TRBJ2-5; D remains ambiguous. Germline V CDR1 and CDR2: MNHNS, SASEGT. The length of the CDR3 is 14 residues. Trimming left V 1 base short and J 6 bases short, with 12 bases between. The CDR3 DNA is TGTGCCAGCAGTGAAGGACCAATCATCCAGACCCAGTACTTC. It specifies CASSEGPIIQTQYF.

The chain recombines TRBV20-1 with TRBJ1-2, with D uncertain. Germline V gene sequence: CDR1 DFQATT, CDR2 SNEGSKA (reference sequence). The CDR3 loop spans 14 amino acids. Trimming took 0 bases from V and 8 from J, leaving 16 bases between them. The CDR3 loop is CSARDQSGLRGYTF. CDR3 bases: TGCAGTGCTAGAGATCAATCGGGATTGCGGGGCTACACCTTC.

This clonotype was seen many times. The CDR3 here is CSVEIYNEQFF. The CDR3 nucleotides are TGCAGCGTTGAAATCTACAATGAGCAGTTCTTC. The V gene is TRBV29-1, the J gene TRBJ2-1, with D unclear. Germline V gene data show CDR1 as SQVTM and CDR2 as ANQGSEA. V was cut by 2 bases and J by 3 bases, with 2 bases left in between. The CDR3 length is 11 residues.

This clonotype was seen repeatedly, ten times or more. The chain uses TRBV29-1 and TRBJ2-7; tentative D call: TRBD1 (6 bases). Germline V gene lookup returns CDR1 SQVTM and CDR2 ANQGSEA. V gave up 6 bases and J gave up 2 bases, with 14 bases separating them. The CDR3 loop spans 13 amino acids. CDR3 coding DNA: TGCAGCGTCCGACAGGAAACAACCTACGAGCAGTACTTC. It specifies CSVRQETTYEQYF.

This clonotype was seen at least ten times. Mismatch with germline at one junction end may stem from a read error. V gene TRBV18 combines with J gene TRBJ2-7; 7 bases agree with TRBD1. The CDR3 has 14 amino acids. Looked up from germline, CDR1 is KGHSH and CDR2 is LQKENI. The CDR3 nucleotides read TGTGCCAGCTCACCCGCGACAGGGTCCTCCGAGCAGTACTTC. It encodes CASSPATGSSEQYF.

This clonotype was observed a few times. The chain joins TRBV4-2 to TRBJ2-1, with D tentatively TRBD1 or TRBD2 (5 bases each). The CDR3 is made up of 15 amino acids. V was pared by 2 bases and J by 5 bases, with 13 bases between. Germline CDR1 is LGHNA and CDR2 is YNFKEQ. DNA of the CDR3: TGTGCCAGCAGCCAAAGGACGGGGCAAGACAATGAGCAGTTCTTC. Amino acids: CASSQRTGQDNEQFF.

J is TRBJ2-7 and V is TRBV15, with D uncertain. V lost 5 bases and J lost 1, with 12 bases in between. Germline CDR1 LNHNV, CDR2 YYDKDF (reference sequence). CDR3 length: 14 amino acids. CDR3 bases: TGTGCCACCAGCCAGATGGATGAGTCCTACGAGCAGTACTTC. It specifies CATSQMDESYEQYF.

This clonotype appeared many times. This chain links TRBV29-1 with TRBJ2-3, with 7 positions matching TRBD1. This CDR3 contains 14 residues. V trimming: 3 bases; J trimming: 3 bases; junction bases outside the gene matches: 6. The germline gives CDR1 SQVTM, CDR2 ANQGSEA. The CDR3 DNA sequence: TGCAGCGTTGAGGACAGGAGAGGGACAGATACGCAGTATTTT. It is translated as CSVEDRRGTDTQYF.

This clonotype was observed a handful of times. The V gene is TRBV19, the J gene TRBJ2-7; D unresolved. Germline V gives CDR1 LNHDA, CDR2 SQIVND (reference sequence). V gave up 5 bases and J gave up 0 bases, with 11 bases separating them. CDR3 length: 14 amino acids. This CDR3 reads CASSEGPSSYEQYF. The CDR3 coding sequence is TGTGCCAGTAGTGAAGGGCCTAGCTCCTACGAGCAGTACTTC. Based on the CDR3 plus reference TRBV19 and TRBJ2-7, the full variable domain is DGGITQSPKYLFRKEGQNVTLSCEQNLNHDAMYWYRQDPGQGLRLIYYSQIVNDFQKGDIAEGYSVSREKKESFPLTVTSAQKNPTAFYLCASSEGPSSYEQYFGPGTRLTVT.

This clonotype was counted ten times or more. The gene calls are TRBV7-2 and TRBJ2-2, with 10 nucleotides matching TRBD2. From germline, CDR1 is SGHTA and CDR2 FQGNSA. The length of the CDR3 is 14 residues. With V trimmed by 5 bases and J by 9 bases, 6 bases remained unmatched. CDR3 amino acids: CASSNLGLARELFF. For the CDR3, the DNA is TGTGCCAGCAGCAACCTGGGACTAGCGAGGGAGCTGTTTTTT. The full variable domain, its missing parts supplied by reference TRBV7-2 and TRBJ2-2, is GAGVSQSPSNKVTEKGKDVELRCDPISGHTALYWYRQSLGQGLEFLIYFQGNSAPDKSGLPSDRFSAERTGGSVSTLTIQRTQQEDSAVYLCASSNLGLARELFFGEGSRLTVL.

This clonotype has a handful of counts. This chain joins TRBV7-2 and TRBJ1-1, with D perhaps TRBD1 (5 bases). Germline V gene sequence: CDR1 SGHTA, CDR2 FQGNSA. The ends were cut back, 5 bases at V and 0 bases at J, with 7 bases in the middle. The CDR3 is 13 amino acids. The DNA for the CDR3 is TGTGCCAGCAGCGACAGCATGAACACTGAAGCTTTCTTT. Amino acid sequence: CASSDSMNTEAFF.

The chain's CDR3 is CASRDQGGTYNSPLHF. CDR3 nucleotide sequence: TGCGCCAGCAGGGATCAGGGAGGCACCTATAATTCACCCCTCCACTTT. The J gene is TRBJ1-6, the V gene TRBV5-1, with D possibly being TRBD1 (5 bases). Trimming took 5 bases from V and 2 from J, leaving 14 bases between them. The CDR3 spans 16 residues. Germline V lookup: CDR1 SGHRS, CDR2 YFSETQ.

This clonotype was picked up many times. This rearrangement joins TRBV3-1 to TRBJ1-1; D is ambiguous. Germline V gene data show CDR1 as LGHDT and CDR2 as YNNKEL (reference sequence). With 4 bases removed from V and 1 base from J, the gap between germline ends came to 7 bases. This CDR3 has 13 residues. CDR3 protein: CASSRFGNTEAFF. Here the CDR3 DNA reads TGTGCCAGCAGCCGATTCGGGAACACTGAAGCTTTCTTT.

This clonotype has ten or more counts. The chain joins TRBV11-1 to TRBJ1-1; tentatively, D is TRBD1 (6 bases). CDR3 length equals 15 residues. Germline CDR1 and CDR2: SGHAT and FQDESV (reference sequence). Trimming pared 5 bases from V and 2 bases from J, leaving 15 bases between. This CDR3 is CASSPYRTANTEAFF. The CDR3 DNA reads TGTGCCAGCAGCCCCTACCGGACAGCTAACACTGAAGCTTTCTTT.

The J gene is TRBJ2-5, the V gene TRBV7-2, with TRBD2 matching over 11 bases. This CDR3 comprises 15 residues. Germline CDR1 is SGHTA and CDR2 is FQGNSA. The trim removed 5 bases at V and 5 bases at J, leaving 7 bases unmatched. The CDR3 reads CASSSSGGAWETQYF. Here the CDR3 DNA reads TGTGCCAGCAGCAGTAGCGGGGGGGCCTGGGAGACCCAGTACTTC. Combining the CDR3 with reference TRBV7-2 and TRBJ2-5 gives the whole variable domain GAGVSQSPSNKVTEKGKDVELRCDPISGHTALYWYRQSLGQGLEFLIYFQGNSAPDKSGLPSDRFSAERTGGSVSTLTIQRTQQEDSAVYLCASSSSGGAWETQYFGPGTRLLVL.

This clonotype was observed at least ten times. The chain combines TRBV7-9 with TRBJ2-3; D is ambiguous. V gave up 5 bases and J gave up 2 bases, with 11 bases separating them. This CDR3 has 14 residues. Germline values: CDR1 SEHNR, CDR2 FQNEAQ (reference sequence). CDR3 sequence: CASSVGRDTDTQYF. CDR3 DNA: TGTGCCAGCAGCGTAGGACGAGACACAGATACGCAGTATTTT. Together with reference TRBV7-9 and TRBJ2-3, the CDR3 gives the full variable domain: DTGVSQNPRHKITKRGQNVTFRCDPISEHNRLYWYRQTLGQGPEFLTYFQNEAQLEKSRLLSDRFSAERPKGSFSTLEIQRTEQGDSAMYLCASSVGRDTDTQYFGPGTRLTVL.

Ten or more counts support this clonotype. The chain joins TRBV6-2 or TRBV6-3 to TRBJ1-5; tentative D call: TRBD1 (6 bases). From germline, CDR1 is MNHEY and CDR2 SVGEGT. Trimming took off 0 bases at V and 7 bases at J, with 10 bases between the two ends. The CDR3 covers 14 residues. CDR3 nucleotides: TGTGCCAGCAGTTACTCGAGCAGGGGACAGCCCCAGCATTTT. Protein: CASSYSSRGQPQHF.

This clonotype was seen a few times. This chain links TRBV10-3 with TRBJ2-3; a weak D match, TRBD2 (6 bases). CDR1 and CDR2 (germline): ENHRY, SYGVKD. V lost 1 base and J 6 bases, leaving 14 bases between the germline ends. There are 15 residues in the CDR3. CDR3 nucleotides: TGTGCCATCAGTGAGTTGGGGCCCCGGGGGGATACGCAGTATTTT. Its translation: CAISELGPRGDTQYF.

Sample share makes this clonotype medium-sized. The V call is TRBV7-2, the J call TRBJ2-1; a weak D match, TRBD2 (6 bases). V gave up 2 bases and J gave up 4 bases, with 9 bases separating them. Germline loops: CDR1 SGHTA, CDR2 FQGNSA. The CDR3 spans 14 residues. The CDR3 sequence is CASSLSGQYNEQFF. The CDR3 nucleotides are TGTGCCAGCAGCTTAAGCGGGCAATACAATGAGCAGTTCTTC.